Following are 32 T cell receptor beta chains from one sample sequenced in a study of T cell responses to AZD1222 COVID-19 vaccine. The data were produced by immunoSEQ multiplex PCR, yet TCRdb's version contains in-frame clones alone and is incomplete. The sample records around 120,000 clones, 92% being singletons. Sample: peripheral blood, taken on day 0 of AZD1222 vaccination. These receptors were obtained from an adult in good health.

V and J are TRBV18 and TRBJ1-5; no clear D. The V end was cut by 1 base, the J end by 0 bases, with 4 bases between. Germline values: CDR1 KGHSH, CDR2 LQKENI. The CDR3 length is 14 residues. CDR3 in DNA: TGTGCCAGCTCACCACTAAGTAGCAATCAGCCCCAGCATTTT. Its translation is CASSPLSSNQPQHF. Together with reference TRBV18 and TRBJ1-5, the CDR3 gives the full variable domain: NAGVMQNPRHLVRRRGQEARLRCSPMKGHSHVYWYRQLPEEGLKFMVYLQKENIIDESGMPKERFSAEFPKEGPSILRIQQVVRGDSAAYFCASSPLSSNQPQHFGDGTRLSIL.

The J gene is TRBJ2-7, the V gene TRBV4-2, with 7 nucleotides matching TRBD2. Looked up from germline, CDR1 is LGHNA and CDR2 is YNFKEQ. Losses at the gene ends were 0 bases for V and 7 bases for J; bases not matched to a gene: 6. The CDR3 has 14 residues. The CDR3 DNA reads TGTGCCAGCAGCCAAGATACGGGAGGCGGGGAGCAGTACTTC. Encoded protein: CASSQDTGGGEQYF.

J is TRBJ1-1 and V is TRBV5-1; 7 bases agree with TRBD1. The CDR3 runs to 16 residues. Germline loops: CDR1 SGHRS, CDR2 YFSETQ. V gave up 4 bases and J gave up 0 bases; unmatched junction bases: 9. The CDR3 DNA reads TGCGCCAGCAGCCCAGGGGGGACAGCGATGAACACTGAAGCTTTCTTT. Its translation is CASSPGGTAMNTEAFF.

The chain uses TRBV18 and TRBJ2-7, with D perhaps TRBD2 (5 bases). CDR3 length equals 14 residues. V gave up 2 bases and J gave up 4 bases, with 12 bases separating them. CDR1 KGHSH and CDR2 LQKENI come from the germline V gene. The CDR3 region has the DNA TGTGCCAGCTCACCAATGAGGGATTCATACGAGCAGTACTTC. Translation gives CASSPMRDSYEQYF.

The sample holds one count of this clone. The chain couples TRBV7-9 to TRBJ2-7; D ambiguous. The CDR3 covers 12 residues. V shed 5 bases and J shed 1 base, with 6 bases lying between them. Per the germline V gene, CDR1 is SEHNR and CDR2 is FQNEAQ (reference sequence). The CDR3 nucleotides are TGTGCCAGCAGCCAACTATCCTACGAGCAGTACTTC. This translates into CASSQLSYEQYF.

The rearrangement joins TRBV10-3 to TRBJ1-6; D call uncertain. The CDR3 runs 14 residues. Germline V gene sequence: CDR1 ENHRY, CDR2 SYGVKD. Deletions cut 7 bases from V and 0 bases from J, with 7 bases between. CDR3 loop: CAIKSVSYNSPLHF. CDR3 in DNA: TGTGCCATCAAGTCAGTCTCCTATAATTCACCCCTCCACTTT.

The rearrangement links TRBV5-4 to TRBJ1-1; TRBD1 is a possible D gene (5 bases). The V end was cut by 4 bases, the J end by 1 base, with 11 bases between. CDR3 length: 14 residues. Germline loops: CDR1 SGHNT, CDR2 YYREEE (reference sequence). DNA of the CDR3: TGTGCCAGCAGCCTGGGGACCGGGAACACTGAAGCTTTCTTT. Translating it yields CASSLGTGNTEAFF. Combining the CDR3 with reference TRBV5-4 and TRBJ1-1 gives the whole variable domain ETGVTQSPTHLIKTRGQQVTLRCSSQSGHNTVSWYQQALGQGPQFIFQYYREEENGRGNFPPRFSGLQFPNYSSELNVNALELDDSALYLCASSLGTGNTEAFFGQGTRLTVV.

This chain uses TRBV6-2 or TRBV6-3 with TRBJ2-7; 9 bases map to TRBD2. The CDR3 is made up of 15 amino acids. Germline lookup yields CDR1 MNHEY and CDR2 SVGEGT. Trimming took 6 bases from V and 3 from J; bases not matched to a gene: 9. Here the CDR3 reads CASSPYSSGNYEQYF. In DNA form, the CDR3 reads TGTGCCAGCAGCCCCTACTCTAGCGGGAACTACGAGCAGTACTTC.

The chain is built from TRBV4-1 and TRBJ2-7; D perhaps matches TRBD1 (5 bases). Deletions cut 5 bases from V and 2 bases from J, with 22 bases between. This CDR3 is built from 17 residues. CDR1 is MGHRA and CDR2 is YSYEKL in the germline V gene. CDR3 sequence reads: CASSKRGTVPITYEQYF. The CDR3 DNA is TGCGCCAGCAGCAAAAGGGGAACCGTCCCGATTACCTACGAGCAGTACTTC.

The V and J genes are TRBV28 and TRBJ1-1; 7 bases align to TRBD1. V lost 7 bases and J lost 1; bases outside the gene matches: 3. CDR1 and CDR2 from the germline V gene are MDHEN and SYDVKM. The CDR3 runs to 13 residues. CDR3 nucleotides: TGTGCCAGCACCTGGACAGGGAACACTGAAGCTTTCTTT. Translated: CASTWTGNTEAFF.

The V call is TRBV27, the J call TRBJ1-4, with D uncertain. The V and J ends lost 8 bases and 8 bases respectively, with 12 bases between them. The CDR3 is made up of 12 amino acids. Germline V lookup: CDR1 MNHEY, CDR2 SMNVEV (reference sequence). CDR3 in DNA: TGTGCCAGCTCTCCCCCGGGCGAAAAACTGTTTTTT. Its protein is CASSPPGEKLFF.

V is TRBV5-6 and J is TRBJ2-4; 7 bases align to TRBD1. Germline loops: CDR1 SGHDT, CDR2 YYEEEE. Losses at the gene ends were 3 bases for V and 4 bases for J; bases not matched to a gene: 1. The CDR3 covers 13 residues. CDR3 coding DNA: TGTGCCAGCAGCTCGGGACAGAAAAACATTCAGTACTTC. Translation: CASSSGQKNIQYF.

The rearrangement links TRBV11-2 to TRBJ1-2, with D perhaps matching TRBD1 (6 bases). Germline assignment: CDR1 SGHAT and CDR2 FQNNGV. V was shortened by 0 bases and J by 5 bases, with 13 bases between the two germline ends. The CDR3 length is 15 residues. The CDR3 DNA is TGTGCCAGCAGCTTAGATACCGGACAGTCTTATGGCTACACCTTC. Translation: CASSLDTGQSYGYTF. The full variable domain, its missing parts supplied by reference TRBV11-2 and TRBJ1-2, is EAGVAQSPRYKIIEKRQSVAFWCNPISGHATLYWYQQILGQGPKLLIQFQNNGVVDDSQLPKDRFSAERLKGVDSTLKIQPAKLEDSAVYLCASSLDTGQSYGYTFGSGTRLTVV.

This chain uses TRBV9 with TRBJ1-2, with a possible D match to TRBD1 (6 bases). The CDR3 has 13 residues. Germline values: CDR1 SGDLS, CDR2 YYNGEE. Between the trimmed V and J ends, which lost 3 bases and 7 bases, there was a span of 13 bases. This CDR3 reads CASSGHREGGYTF. The CDR3 DNA follows: TGTGCCAGCAGCGGACACAGGGAGGGTGGCTACACCTTC.

J is TRBJ2-2 and V is TRBV27; 11 bases match TRBD2. The germline V gene has CDR1 MNHEY and CDR2 SMNVEV (reference sequence). The CDR3 length is 17 residues. The V gene end was trimmed by 1 base and the J gene end by 4 bases; junction bases not matched to a gene: 5. The CDR3 DNA follows: TGTGCCAGCAGTTTATGGTTTAGCGGGAGGGGCACCGGGGAGCTGTTTTTT. Its protein is CASSLWFSGRGTGELFF.

This chain uses TRBV27 with TRBJ1-5; maybe TRBD1 (5 bases). CDR3 size: 18 residues. Trimming stripped 2 bases from V and 0 bases from J, with 17 bases between. Germline CDR1 MNHEY, CDR2 SMNVEV (reference sequence). The CDR3, as DNA: TGTGCCAGCAGTTTAAGATCCAGGGAAGTTTATAGCAATCAGCCCCAGCATTTT. Its translation is CASSLRSREVYSNQPQHF.

This chain links TRBV13 with TRBJ2-7; tentatively, D is TRBD2 (6 bases). The V end was cut by 4 bases, the J end by 3 bases, with 16 bases between. CDR3 length equals 15 residues. The V gene's germline CDR1 is PRHDT and CDR2 FYEKMQ (reference sequence). The CDR3, as DNA: TGTGCCAGCAGCTGGGGCTCGGGAGCTAACTACGAGCAGTACTTC. Its translation: CASSWGSGANYEQYF.

This chain connects TRBV12-3 or TRBV12-4 to TRBJ1-5; no firm D call. The CDR3 length is 12 residues. V lost 6 bases to trimming and J lost 7 bases, with 10 bases between them. The chain's CDR3 is CASSSRGQPQHF. CDR3 nucleotides: TGTGCCAGCAGCTCTAGAGGGCAGCCCCAGCATTTT.

The CDR3 sequence: CASSARTLGRDNQPQHF. CDR3 nucleotides: TGTGCCAGCAGTGCCCGGACTTTAGGGAGGGACAATCAGCCCCAGCATTTT. The chain joins TRBV6-1 to TRBJ1-5; D is ambiguous. This CDR3 region has 17 residues. CDR1 and CDR2 (germline): MNHNS, SASEGT. Trimming cost V 4 bases and J 3 bases, with 19 bases left between them.

The chain recombines TRBV5-1 with TRBJ1-1; D may be TRBD1 (6 bases). This CDR3 contains 16 residues. The germline V gene encodes CDR1 SGHRS and CDR2 YFSETQ. Trimming took 3 bases from V and 3 from J, leaving 18 bases between them. CDR3 residues: CASSSWKGGSDTEAFF. Here the CDR3 DNA reads TGCGCCAGCAGCTCCTGGAAGGGGGGGTCGGACACTGAAGCTTTCTTT.

V and J are TRBV5-1 and TRBJ1-2; 9 bases map to TRBD1. V shed 5 bases, J shed 3 bases, and the junction held 5 bases outside the gene matches. Per germline, CDR1 SGHRS and CDR2 YFSETQ. This CDR3 has 14 amino acids. CDR3 sequence reads: CASSIQGADYGYTF. The CDR3 DNA reads TGCGCCAGCAGTATACAGGGGGCTGACTATGGCTACACCTTC.

V gene TRBV5-1 combines with J gene TRBJ2-2; D might be TRBD1 or TRBD2, each matching 5 bases. The CDR3 totals 16 residues. Germline V gene lookup returns CDR1 SGHRS and CDR2 YFSETQ. Deletions cut 4 bases from V and 0 bases from J, with 13 bases between. CDR3 bases: TGCGCCAGCAGCCAACAGGACTCGGCGAACACCGGGGAGCTGTTTTTT. As protein: CASSQQDSANTGELFF.

The V gene is TRBV30, the J gene TRBJ1-1; no clear D gene. CDR3 length: 13 amino acids. V gave up 3 bases and J gave up 0 bases, with 8 bases separating them. CDR1 and CDR2 from the germline V gene are GTSNPN and SVGIG (reference sequence). CDR3 sequence: CAWRDIMNTEAFF. CDR3 DNA sequence: TGTGCCTGGAGAGATATCATGAACACTGAAGCTTTCTTT. The whole variable domain, remainder taken from reference TRBV30 and TRBJ1-1, is SQTIHQWPATLVQPVGSPLSLECTVEGTSNPNLYWYRQAAGRGLQLLFYSVGIGQISSEVPQNLSASRPQDRQFILSSKKLLLSDSGFYLCAWRDIMNTEAFFGQGTRLTVV.

This rearrangement joins TRBV5-1 to TRBJ2-3, with TRBD2 identical over 9 bases. The length of the CDR3 is 16 residues. J was trimmed by 4 bases and V by 1 base; bases with no gene match: 7. CDR1 and CDR2 (germline): SGHRS, YFSETQ. The chain's CDR3 is CASSLRVAGVPDTQYF. The CDR3 DNA reads as TGCGCCAGCAGCTTGAGGGTAGCGGGAGTTCCAGATACGCAGTATTTT. Looking up the rest from reference TRBV5-1 and TRBJ2-3 gives the full variable domain: KAGVTQTPRYLIKTRGQQVTLSCSPISGHRSVSWYQQTPGQGLQFLFEYFSETQRNKGNFPGRFSGRQFSNSRSEMNVSTLELGDSALYLCASSLRVAGVPDTQYFGPGTRLTVL.

Remarks on this clone: Lacking the conserved final phenylalanine or tryptophan, this CDR3 likely reflects a read error. It is unclear where the CDR3 begins or ends on the DNA, so no DNA is shown, and the CDR3 is as TCRdb lists it. J is TRBJ2-3 and V is TRBV28. The CDR3 spans 13 residues, counting both ends. CDR1 and CDR2 (germline): MDHEN, SYDVKM. The chain's CDR3 is CASSLLRQGTPLL.

The chain recombines TRBV18 with TRBJ1-5, with 9 bases aligning to TRBD1. Germline loops: CDR1 KGHSH, CDR2 LQKENI. The J segment lost 9 bases and the V segment lost 2 bases, leaving 14 bases of the junction unmatched. The CDR3 loop spans 17 amino acids. CDR3 amino acids: CASSPTTGGPGARPQHF. CDR3 nucleotide sequence: TGTGCCAGCTCACCAACGACAGGGGGTCCGGGGGCCAGGCCCCAGCATTTT.

The J gene is TRBJ2-5, the V gene TRBV5-1, with TRBD1 as a possible D gene (6 bases). Trimming removed 4 bases from V and 5 bases from J, with 15 bases in between. CDR3 length equals 14 residues. The germline gives CDR1 SGHRS, CDR2 YFSETQ. The CDR3 region has the DNA TGCGCCAGCAGCCCAGGGGCGCGTATGGAGACCCAGTACTTC. As protein: CASSPGARMETQYF.

The chain carries TRBV5-4 and TRBJ2-7, with TRBD1 matching over 9 bases. This CDR3 spans 13 amino acids. V trimming: 7 bases; J trimming: 5 bases; junction bases outside the gene matches: 7. In germline, CDR1 is SGHNT, CDR2 YYREEE (reference sequence). The CDR3 here is CASWDRDGDEQYF. The CDR3 DNA follows: TGTGCCAGCTGGGACAGGGATGGCGACGAGCAGTACTTC.

The chain has TRBV5-8 and TRBJ1-6; D is ambiguous. CDR1 and CDR2 from the germline V gene are SGHTS and YDEGEE. The CDR3 runs to 14 residues. Trimming took 0 bases from V and 5 from J, leaving 6 bases between them. CDR3 nucleotide sequence: TGTGCCAGCAGCTTGGGAACGGATAATTCACCCCTCCACTTT. Residues: CASSLGTDNSPLHF.

The V gene is TRBV9, the J gene TRBJ2-6; D is uncertain. Germline V CDR1 and CDR2: SGDLS, YYNGEE. This CDR3 is 15 amino acids long. V shed 4 bases and J shed 2 bases, with 10 bases lying between them. CDR3 bases: TGTGCCAGCAGCTCACAGCTTGCTGGGGCCAACGTCCTGACTTTC. Its translation: CASSSQLAGANVLTF.

The chain uses TRBV15 and TRBJ2-5; 7 bases line up with TRBD2. Germline assignment: CDR1 LNHNV and CDR2 YYDKDF (reference sequence). The CDR3 runs to 14 residues. With V trimmed by 5 bases and J by 3 bases, 6 bases remained unmatched. CDR3 sequence reads: CATSPRRGEETQYF. As DNA, the CDR3 is TGTGCCACCAGCCCACGTCGGGGGGAAGAGACCCAGTACTTC. The full variable domain, completed using reference TRBV15 and TRBJ2-5, is DAMVIQNPRYQVTQFGKPVTLSCSQTLNHNVMYWYQQKSSQAPKLLFHYYDKDFNNEADTPDNFQSRRPNTSFCFLDIRSPGLGDTAMYLCATSPRRGEETQYFGPGTRLLVL.

The chain joins TRBV12-3 or TRBV12-4 to TRBJ2-7, with D possibly TRBD1 on 5 matching bases. V was pared by 3 bases and J by 3 bases, with 9 bases between. The CDR3 has 13 residues. The CDR3 region is CASSLDIIYEQYF. CDR3 DNA sequence: TGTGCCAGCAGTTTGGACATCATCTACGAGCAGTACTTC.